Sequencing of this T cell receptor (beta chain) was carried out in a study of vaccination effects on CD4 cells after COVID-19. Viral peptide pool expansion of antigen-specific CD4+ T cells preceded sequencing in the ViraFEST assay. With approximately 10 days of culture completed, CD4+ T cells were isolated. Sometime from March through December 2020, the person acquired a SARS-CoV-2 infection that PCR confirmed. PBMC cultures contained about 2 million cells per well, 9.5 to 10 IU/ml IL-2 and 10 ug/ml peptides. Negative control culture was done with an HIV-1 Nef peptide pool. Researchers swapped half the medium for IL-2 medium on both days 3 and 7. The assay was immunoSEQ multiplex PCR, and TCRdb's table has in-frame clones only and misses some. The sample gives tens of thousands of clones, 73% of which show up once; around 4.6% is in the top ten. With regard to this clone: Its antigen remains unknown.

Source: CD4+ T cells from PBMCs cultured with HIV peptides, taken before COVID-19 vaccination. Subset denoted: HIV-1 Nef peptide pool negative control/reference culture. The source of this sequence is a human donor who had a prior SARS-CoV-2 infection.

CDR3 DNA sequence: TGTGCCAGCAGTTACGGAGATCAAGAGACCCAGTACTTC. This gives the protein CASSYGDQETQYF. The chain recombines TRBV6-2 or TRBV6-3 with TRBJ2-5; D gene uncertain. The germline V and J ends were trimmed by 2 bases and 2 bases, with 6 bases remaining between them. The CDR3 loop spans 13 amino acids. The germline CDR1 and CDR2 sequences are MNHEY and SVGEGT.